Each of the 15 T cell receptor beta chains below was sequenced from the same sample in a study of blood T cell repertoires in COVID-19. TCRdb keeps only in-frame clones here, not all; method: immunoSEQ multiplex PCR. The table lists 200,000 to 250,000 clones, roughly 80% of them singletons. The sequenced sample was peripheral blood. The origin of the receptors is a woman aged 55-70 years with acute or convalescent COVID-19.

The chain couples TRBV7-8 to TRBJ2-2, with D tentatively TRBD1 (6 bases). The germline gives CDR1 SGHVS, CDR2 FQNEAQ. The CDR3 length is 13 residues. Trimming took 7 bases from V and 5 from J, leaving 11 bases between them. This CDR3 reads CASTQQGTGELFF. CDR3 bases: TGTGCCAGCACCCAACAGGGAACCGGGGAGCTGTTTTTT.

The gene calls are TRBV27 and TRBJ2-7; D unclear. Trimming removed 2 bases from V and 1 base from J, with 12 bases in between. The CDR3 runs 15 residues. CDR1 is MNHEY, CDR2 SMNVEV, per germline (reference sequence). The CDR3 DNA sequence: TGTGCCAGCAGTTTAAGTCGGGTCGGGTCCTACGAGCAGTACTTC. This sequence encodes CASSLSRVGSYEQYF.

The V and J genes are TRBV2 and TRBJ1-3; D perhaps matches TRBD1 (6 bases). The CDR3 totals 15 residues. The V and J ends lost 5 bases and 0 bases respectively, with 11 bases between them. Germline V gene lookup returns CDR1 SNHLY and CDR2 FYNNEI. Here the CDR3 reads CASSITGSSGNTIYF. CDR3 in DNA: TGTGCCAGCAGTATAACAGGGAGCTCTGGAAACACCATATATTTT.

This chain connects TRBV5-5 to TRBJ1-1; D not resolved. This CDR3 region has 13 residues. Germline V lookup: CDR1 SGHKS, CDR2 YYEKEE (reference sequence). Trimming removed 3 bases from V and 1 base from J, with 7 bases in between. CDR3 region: CASSWSGNTEAFF. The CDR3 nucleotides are TGTGCCAGCAGCTGGTCGGGGAACACTGAAGCTTTCTTT. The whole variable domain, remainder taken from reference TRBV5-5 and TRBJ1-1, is DAGVTQSPTHLIKTRGQQVTLRCSPISGHKSVSWYQQVLGQGPQFIFQYYEKEERGRGNFPDRFSARQFPNYSSELNVNALLLGDSALYLCASSWSGNTEAFFGQGTRLTVV.

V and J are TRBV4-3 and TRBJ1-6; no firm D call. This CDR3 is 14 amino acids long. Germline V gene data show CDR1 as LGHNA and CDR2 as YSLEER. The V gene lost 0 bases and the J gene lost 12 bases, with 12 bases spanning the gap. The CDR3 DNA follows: TGCGCCAGCAGCCAAGAACCTGGAGTATTACCCCTCCACTTT. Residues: CASSQEPGVLPLHF.

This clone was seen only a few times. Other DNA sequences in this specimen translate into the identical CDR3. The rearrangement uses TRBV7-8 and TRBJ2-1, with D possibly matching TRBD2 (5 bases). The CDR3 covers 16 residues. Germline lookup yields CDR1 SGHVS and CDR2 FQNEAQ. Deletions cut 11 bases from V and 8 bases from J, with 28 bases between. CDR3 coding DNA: TGTGCCCGCCGCCCCGCTGGGCGGGCTGCCAGCCATGAGCAGTTCTTC. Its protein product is CARRPAGRAASHEQFF. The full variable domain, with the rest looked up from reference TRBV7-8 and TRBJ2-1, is GAGVSQSPRYKVAKRGQDVALRCDPISGHVSLFWYQQALGQGPEFLTYFQNEAQLDKSGLPSDRFFAERPEGSVSTLKIQRTQQEDSAVYLCARRPAGRAASHEQFFGPGTRLTVL.

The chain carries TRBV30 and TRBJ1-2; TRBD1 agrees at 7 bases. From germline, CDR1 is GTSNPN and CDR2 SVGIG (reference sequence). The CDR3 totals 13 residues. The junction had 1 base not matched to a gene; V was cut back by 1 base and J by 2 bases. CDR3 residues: CAWSAQGNYGYTF. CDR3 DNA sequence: TGTGCCTGGAGTGCACAGGGGAACTATGGCTACACCTTC.

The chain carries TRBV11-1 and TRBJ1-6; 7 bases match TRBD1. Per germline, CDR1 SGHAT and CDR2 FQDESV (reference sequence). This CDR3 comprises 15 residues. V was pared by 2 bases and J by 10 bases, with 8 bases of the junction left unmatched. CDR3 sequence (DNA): TGTGCCAGCAGCTTAAGTAAGGGGGCTGGGTCACCCCTCCACTTT. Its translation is CASSLSKGAGSPLHF.

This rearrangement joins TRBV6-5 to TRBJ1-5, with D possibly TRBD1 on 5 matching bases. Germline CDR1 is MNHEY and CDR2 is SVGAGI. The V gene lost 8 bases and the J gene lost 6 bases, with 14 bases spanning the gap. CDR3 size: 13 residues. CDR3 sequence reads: CASSPREVQPQHF. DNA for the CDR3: TGTGCCAGCTCGCCCAGGGAAGTTCAGCCCCAGCATTTT.

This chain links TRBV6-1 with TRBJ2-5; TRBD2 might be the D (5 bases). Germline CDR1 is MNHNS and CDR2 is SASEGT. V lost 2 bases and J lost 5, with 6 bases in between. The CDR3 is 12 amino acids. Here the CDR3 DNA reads TGTGCCAGCAGTGAACGCGGGGAGACCCAGTACTTC. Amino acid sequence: CASSERGETQYF.

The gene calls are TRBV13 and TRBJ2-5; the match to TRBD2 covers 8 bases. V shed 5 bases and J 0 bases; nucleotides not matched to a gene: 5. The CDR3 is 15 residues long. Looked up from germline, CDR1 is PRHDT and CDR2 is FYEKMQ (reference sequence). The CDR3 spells CASSKTSGYQETQYF. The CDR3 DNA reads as TGTGCCAGCAGCAAAACTAGCGGCTACCAAGAGACCCAGTACTTC.

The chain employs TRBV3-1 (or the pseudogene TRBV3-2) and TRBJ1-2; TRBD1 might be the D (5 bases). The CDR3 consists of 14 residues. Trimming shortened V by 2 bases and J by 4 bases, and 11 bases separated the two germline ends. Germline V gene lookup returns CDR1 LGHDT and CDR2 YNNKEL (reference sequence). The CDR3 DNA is TGTGCCAGCAGCCAACAGGGTTCATCCTATGGCTACACCTTC. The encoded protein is CASSQQGSSYGYTF.

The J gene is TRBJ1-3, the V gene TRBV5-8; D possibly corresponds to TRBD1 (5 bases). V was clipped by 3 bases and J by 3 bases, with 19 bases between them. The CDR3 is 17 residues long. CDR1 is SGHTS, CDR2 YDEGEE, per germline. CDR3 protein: CASSSPGTSGGGNTIYF. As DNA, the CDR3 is TGTGCCAGCAGCTCACCCGGGACTTCTGGCGGTGGAAACACCATATATTTT.

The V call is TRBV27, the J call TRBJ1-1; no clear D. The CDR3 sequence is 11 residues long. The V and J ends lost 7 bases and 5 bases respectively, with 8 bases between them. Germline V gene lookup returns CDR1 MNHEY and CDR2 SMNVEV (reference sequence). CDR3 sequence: CASTGGTEAFF. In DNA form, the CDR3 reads TGTGCCAGCACCGGCGGGACTGAAGCTTTCTTT.

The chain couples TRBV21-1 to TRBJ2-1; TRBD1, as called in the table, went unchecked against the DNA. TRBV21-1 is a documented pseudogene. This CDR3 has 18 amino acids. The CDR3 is CASSKDRWGGQGYNEQFF. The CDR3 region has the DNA TGTGCCAGCAGCAAAGATCGATGGGGGGGACAGGGCTACAATGAGCAGTTCTTC.